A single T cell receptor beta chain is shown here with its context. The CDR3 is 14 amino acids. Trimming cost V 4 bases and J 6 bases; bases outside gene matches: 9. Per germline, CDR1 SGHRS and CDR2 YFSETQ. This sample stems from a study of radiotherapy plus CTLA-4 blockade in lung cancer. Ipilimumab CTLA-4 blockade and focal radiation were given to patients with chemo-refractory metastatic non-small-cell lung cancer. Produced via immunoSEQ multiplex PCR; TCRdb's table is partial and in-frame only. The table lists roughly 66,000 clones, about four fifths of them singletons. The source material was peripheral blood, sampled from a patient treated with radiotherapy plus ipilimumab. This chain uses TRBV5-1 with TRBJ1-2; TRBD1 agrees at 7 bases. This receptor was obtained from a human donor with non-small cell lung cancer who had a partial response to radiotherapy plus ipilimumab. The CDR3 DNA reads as TGCGCCAGCAGCGCACGGCGGACAGGAGATGGCTACACCTTC. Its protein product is CASSARRTGDGYTF.